This is a list of T cell receptor beta chains from one sample in a study of blood T cell repertoires in COVID-19. Generated by immunoSEQ multiplex PCR, the TCRdb table keeps only in-frame clones and is missing some. Of more than 250,000 clones in the sample, 75% to 85% were seen once. Sample: peripheral blood. The receptors shown here come from a man aged 45-65 years with active or convalescent COVID-19. Each CDR3 is given with its conserved first and last residue. The D gene is left open where the match is weak. Part of the rows lack a size; the others show once, few, many or a class for expanded clones.

CDR3aa: CATSPLRGVYQNIQYF
CDR3nt: TGTGCCACCAGCCCCCTCAGGGGGGTCTACCAAAACATTCAGTACTTC
j_gene: TRBJ2-4
d_gene: NA
abundance: NA
v_gene: TRBV15

CDR3aa: CASHDPGETQYF
CDR3nt: TGCGCCAGCCACGACCCAGGAGAGACCCAGTACTTC
j_gene: TRBJ2-5
d_gene: NA
abundance: NA
v_gene: TRBV5-1

CDR3aa: CASSQDVRPQHF
CDR3nt: TGTGCCAGCAGTCAGGATGTACGGCCCCAGCATTTT
j_gene: TRBJ1-5
d_gene: NA
abundance: once
v_gene: TRBV12-3/TRBV12-4

CDR3aa: CASTNQGAIEGYTF
CDR3nt: TGTGCCAGCACCAACCAGGGGGCGATTGAGGGCTACACCTTC
j_gene: TRBJ1-2
d_gene: TRBD1
abundance: NA
v_gene: TRBV6-5

CDR3aa: CASSPRTVSSGNTIYF
CDR3nt: TGTGCCAGCAGCCCCCGGACAGTGAGCTCTGGAAACACCATATATTTT
j_gene: TRBJ1-3
d_gene: NA
abundance: NA
v_gene: TRBV7-8

CDR3aa: CASSEAIDRASAEAFF
CDR3nt: TGTGCCAGCAGTGAAGCCATTGACAGGGCAAGCGCTGAAGCTTTCTTT
j_gene: TRBJ1-1
d_gene: TRBD1
abundance: few
v_gene: TRBV6-1

CDR3aa: CASSYSGRGSYNEQFF
CDR3nt: TGTGCCAGCAGTTACTCGGGGCGCGGCTCCTACAATGAGCAGTTCTTC
j_gene: TRBJ2-1
d_gene: NA
abundance: NA
v_gene: TRBV6-5

CDR3aa: CASSSIAGGGTDTQYF
CDR3nt: TGCGCCAGCAGTTCAATAGCGGGAGGGGGCACAGATACGCAGTATTTT
j_gene: TRBJ2-3
d_gene: TRBD2
abundance: once
v_gene: TRBV5-1

CDR3aa: CASSEGYSITNYGYTF
CDR3nt: TGTGCCAGCAGTGAAGGCTACAGTATTACTAACTATGGCTACACCTTC
j_gene: TRBJ1-2
d_gene: NA
abundance: NA
v_gene: TRBV6-1

CDR3aa: CASRRDVQLAFF
CDR3nt: TGTGCCAGCAGGCGGGACGTTCAGTTAGCTTTCTTT
j_gene: TRBJ1-1
d_gene: NA
abundance: NA
v_gene: TRBV12-3/TRBV12-4

CDR3aa: CASSPPRAGIMGSEAFF
CDR3nt: TGTGCCAGCAGCCCCCCTCGGGCAGGGATCATGGGGTCTGAAGCTTTCTTT
j_gene: TRBJ1-1
d_gene: NA
abundance: NA
v_gene: TRBV3-1/TRBV3-2

CDR3aa: CASSQDPGVPGNTIYF
CDR3nt: TGCGCCAGCAGCCAAGACCCGGGGGTTCCTGGAAACACCATATATTTT
j_gene: TRBJ1-3
d_gene: NA
abundance: NA
v_gene: TRBV4-1

CDR3aa: CASNLGGPSSGANVLTF
CDR3nt: TGTGCCAGTAACCTGGGGGGACCGAGCTCTGGGGCCAACGTCCTGACTTTC
j_gene: TRBJ2-6
d_gene: NA
abundance: NA
v_gene: TRBV19

CDR3aa: CASSGQTNSPLHF
CDR3nt: TGTGCCAGCTCGGGACAGACTAATTCACCCCTCCACTTT
j_gene: TRBJ1-6
d_gene: TRBD1
abundance: NA
v_gene: TRBV10-3

CDR3aa: CASSLDGTYPYEQYF
CDR3nt: TGTGCCAGCAGCTTAGATGGGACATACCCCTACGAGCAGTACTTC
j_gene: TRBJ2-7
d_gene: NA
abundance: once
v_gene: TRBV7-9

CDR3aa: CAWSSRGSDEKLFF
CDR3nt: TGTGCCTGGAGTTCCCGGGGGAGCGATGAAAAACTGTTTTTT
j_gene: TRBJ1-4
d_gene: NA
abundance: NA
v_gene: TRBV30

CDR3aa: CASSLTGSSNQPQHF
CDR3nt: TGTGCCAGCAGCTTGACAGGGAGTAGCAATCAGCCCCAGCATTTT
j_gene: TRBJ1-5
d_gene: TRBD1
abundance: NA
v_gene: TRBV3-1/TRBV3-2

CDR3aa: CASSSGLYEQYF
CDR3nt: TGTGCCAGCAGTTCCGGTCTTTACGAGCAGTACTTC
j_gene: TRBJ2-7
d_gene: NA
abundance: NA
v_gene: TRBV28

CDR3aa: CASGVGLAESTSSSYNEQFF
CDR3nt: TGTGCCAGCGGCGTAGGACTAGCGGAAAGTACTTCGAGCTCCTACAATGAGCAGTTCTTC
j_gene: TRBJ2-1
d_gene: TRBD2
abundance: once
v_gene: TRBV9

CDR3aa: CASSSGLPGETQYF
CDR3nt: TGTGCCAGCAGTTCGGGACTGCCGGGAGAGACCCAGTACTTC
j_gene: TRBJ2-5
d_gene: NA
abundance: NA
v_gene: TRBV27

CDR3aa: CASSPLVAGVSEQFF
CDR3nt: TGTGCCAGCAGCCCCCTGGTAGCGGGAGTGAGTGAGCAGTTCTTC
j_gene: TRBJ2-1
d_gene: TRBD2
abundance: NA
v_gene: TRBV3-1/TRBV3-2

CDR3aa: CASSISTGNGYTF
CDR3nt: TGTGCCAGTAGTATCTCGACGGGGAATGGCTACACCTTC
j_gene: TRBJ1-2
d_gene: NA
abundance: once
v_gene: TRBV19

CDR3aa: CSVESGSNYGYTF
CDR3nt: TGCAGCGTTGAGTCGGGGTCTAACTATGGCTACACCTTC
j_gene: TRBJ1-2
d_gene: NA
abundance: NA
v_gene: TRBV29-1

CDR3aa: CASSLEGRAVGDEQYF
CDR3nt: TGCGCCAGCAGCTTGGAGGGCAGGGCCGTGGGTGACGAGCAGTACTTC
j_gene: TRBJ2-7
d_gene: NA
abundance: NA
v_gene: TRBV5-1

CDR3aa: CASIAGIYQPQHF
CDR3nt: TGTGCCAGCATCGCCGGGATCTATCAGCCCCAGCATTTT
j_gene: TRBJ1-5
d_gene: NA
abundance: NA
v_gene: TRBV6-5

CDR3aa: CASSQGVRGGEAFF
CDR3nt: TGTGCCAGCAGCCAAGGCGTACGGGGGGGTGAAGCTTTCTTT
j_gene: TRBJ1-1
d_gene: NA
abundance: NA
v_gene: TRBV3-1/TRBV3-2

CDR3aa: CAISEVDGRREQYF
CDR3nt: TGTGCCATCAGTGAGGTCGACGGACGGAGGGAGCAGTACTTC
j_gene: TRBJ2-7
d_gene: NA
abundance: NA
v_gene: TRBV10-3

CDR3aa: CAISRGFSYNEQFF
CDR3nt: TGTGCCATCAGTCGGGGTTTCTCCTACAATGAGCAGTTCTTC
j_gene: TRBJ2-1
d_gene: NA
abundance: NA
v_gene: TRBV10-3

CDR3aa: CASSIGQGASDEQFF
CDR3nt: TGTGCCAGTAGTATTGGTCAGGGGGCCAGCGATGAGCAGTTCTTC
j_gene: TRBJ2-1
d_gene: TRBD1
abundance: NA
v_gene: TRBV19

CDR3aa: CASSPRGYTEAFF
CDR3nt: TGCGCCAGCAGCCCTAGGGGGTACACTGAAGCTTTCTTT
j_gene: TRBJ1-1
d_gene: NA
abundance: NA
v_gene: TRBV5-1

CDR3aa: CASSSNSGGPLHF
CDR3nt: TGTGCCAGCAGCTCAAACTCAGGGGGACCCCTCCACTTT
j_gene: TRBJ1-6
d_gene: TRBD1
abundance: NA
v_gene: TRBV7-3

CDR3aa: CASSVFQGSEQYF
CDR3nt: TGCGCCAGCAGCGTCTTCCAGGGATCCGAGCAGTACTTC
j_gene: TRBJ2-7
d_gene: NA
abundance: NA
v_gene: TRBV5-1

CDR3aa: CASSPSSYNEQFF
CDR3nt: TGTGCCAGTTCCCCGAGCTCCTACAATGAGCAGTTCTTC
j_gene: TRBJ2-1
d_gene: NA
abundance: NA
v_gene: TRBV6-4

CDR3aa: CASSYGGTDTQYF
CDR3nt: TGTGCCAGCAGTTATGGAGGCACAGATACGCAGTATTTT
j_gene: TRBJ2-3
d_gene: NA
abundance: once
v_gene: TRBV2

CDR3aa: CASRGLTGIYSPLHF
CDR3nt: TGTGCCAGCAGAGGGCTGACAGGGATATATTCACCCCTCCACTTT
j_gene: TRBJ1-6
d_gene: TRBD1
abundance: NA
v_gene: TRBV2

CDR3aa: CASSTRGGPPNIQYF
CDR3nt: TGTGCCAGCAGCACTAGGGGGGGCCCTCCAAACATTCAGTACTTC
j_gene: TRBJ2-4
d_gene: NA
abundance: NA
v_gene: TRBV11-2

CDR3aa: CASSRDSRTEAFF
CDR3nt: TGTGCCAGCAGTCGTGACAGTCGGACTGAAGCTTTCTTT
j_gene: TRBJ1-1
d_gene: NA
abundance: NA
v_gene: TRBV12-3/TRBV12-4

CDR3aa: CASSQGTGIYNEQFF
CDR3nt: TGTGCCAGCAGCCAAGGGACAGGGATCTACAATGAGCAGTTCTTC
j_gene: TRBJ2-1
d_gene: TRBD1
abundance: NA
v_gene: TRBV3-1/TRBV3-2

CDR3aa: CASSERGTPFTDTEAFF
CDR3nt: TGTGCCAGCAGTGAGCGAGGGACTCCCTTTACCGACACTGAAGCTTTCTTT
j_gene: TRBJ1-1
d_gene: NA
abundance: once
v_gene: TRBV2

CDR3aa: CASSPQGFGNQPQHF
CDR3nt: TGTGCCAGCTCACCTCAGGGTTTCGGCAATCAGCCCCAGCATTTT
j_gene: TRBJ1-5
d_gene: NA
abundance: NA
v_gene: TRBV18

CDR3aa: CASSHHHTGRKNIQYF
CDR3nt: TGTGCCAGCAGCCACCACCACACAGGGCGAAAGAACATTCAGTACTTC
j_gene: TRBJ2-4
d_gene: NA
abundance: once
v_gene: TRBV3-1/TRBV3-2